This TCR beta chain was retrieved from a study of CD8 T cells in ankylosing spondylitis. Study-level results: Within ankylosing spondylitis blood, a TCR beta motif made up of seven to nine highly homologous variants appeared to be characteristic.

Turning to this clonotype: Antigen specificity is unknown.

V shed 5 bases and J shed 2 bases, with 19 bases lying between them. The germline CDR1 and CDR2 sequences are MDHEN and SYDVKM. This CDR3 comprises 17 residues. From the 5' RACE reads, TCRdb called clonotypes with MiXCR, one entry per CDR3 protein. The sample shows 300,000 to 400,000 distinct CDR3 sequences, under 25% of them seen only once. Sequencing input: blood, either unsorted or a sorted T cell fraction (not recorded which). V usage is TRBV28 and J usage is TRBJ1-5; D perhaps matches TRBD1 (6 bases). The clonotype was recovered from a male donor with ankylosing spondylitis. CDR3 protein: CASSAPSGGRGNQPQHF. In nucleotides, the CDR3 is TGTGCCAGCAGTGCCCCCTCGGGGGGGCGAGGCAATCAGCCCCAGCATTTT.